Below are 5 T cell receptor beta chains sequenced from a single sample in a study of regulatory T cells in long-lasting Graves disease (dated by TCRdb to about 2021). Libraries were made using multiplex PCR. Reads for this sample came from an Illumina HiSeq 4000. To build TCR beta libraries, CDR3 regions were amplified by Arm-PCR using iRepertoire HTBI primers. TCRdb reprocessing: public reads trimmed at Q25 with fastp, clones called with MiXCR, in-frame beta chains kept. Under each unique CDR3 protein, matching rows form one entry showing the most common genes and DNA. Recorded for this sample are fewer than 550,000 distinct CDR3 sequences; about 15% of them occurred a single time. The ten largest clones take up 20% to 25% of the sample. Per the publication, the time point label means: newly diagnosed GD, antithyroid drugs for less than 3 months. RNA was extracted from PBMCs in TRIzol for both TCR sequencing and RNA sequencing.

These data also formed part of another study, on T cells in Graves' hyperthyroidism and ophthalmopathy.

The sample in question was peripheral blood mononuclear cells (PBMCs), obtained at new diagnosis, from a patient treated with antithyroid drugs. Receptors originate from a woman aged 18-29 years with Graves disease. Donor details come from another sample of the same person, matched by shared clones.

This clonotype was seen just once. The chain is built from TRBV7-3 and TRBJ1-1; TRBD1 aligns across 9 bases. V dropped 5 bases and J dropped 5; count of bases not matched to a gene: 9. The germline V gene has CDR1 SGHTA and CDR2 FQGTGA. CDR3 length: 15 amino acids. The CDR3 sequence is CASSQTTGGRTEAFF. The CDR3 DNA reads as TGTGCCAGCAGCCAGACTACAGGGGGCAGGACTGAAGCTTTCTTT.

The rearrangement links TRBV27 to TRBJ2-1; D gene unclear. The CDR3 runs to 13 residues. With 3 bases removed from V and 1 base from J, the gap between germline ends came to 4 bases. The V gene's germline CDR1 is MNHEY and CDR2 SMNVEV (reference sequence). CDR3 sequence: CASSFQSYNEQFF. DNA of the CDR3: TGTGCCAGCAGTTTTCAGTCCTACAATGAGCAGTTCTTC.

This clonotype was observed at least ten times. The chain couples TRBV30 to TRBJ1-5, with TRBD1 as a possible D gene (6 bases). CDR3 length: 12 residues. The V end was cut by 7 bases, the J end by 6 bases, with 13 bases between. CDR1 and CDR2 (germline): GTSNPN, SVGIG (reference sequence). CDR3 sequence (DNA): TGTGCCTCTATAAGGGGGGGTCAGCCCCAGCATTTT. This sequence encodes CASIRGGQPQHF.

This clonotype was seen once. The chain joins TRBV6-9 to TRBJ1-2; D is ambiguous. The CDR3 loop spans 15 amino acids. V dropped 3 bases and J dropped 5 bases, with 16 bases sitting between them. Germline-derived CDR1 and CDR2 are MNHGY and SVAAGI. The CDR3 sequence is CASSYSAGSRYGYTF. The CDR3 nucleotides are TGTGCCAGCAGTTACTCCGCCGGGAGCAGATATGGCTACACCTTC.

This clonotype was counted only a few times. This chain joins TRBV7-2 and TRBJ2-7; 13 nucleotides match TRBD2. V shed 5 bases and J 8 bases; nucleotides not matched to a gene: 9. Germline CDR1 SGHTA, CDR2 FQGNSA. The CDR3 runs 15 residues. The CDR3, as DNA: TGTGCCAGCAGCGGCTATGGACTAGCGGGAGTGCAGCAGTACTTC. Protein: CASSGYGLAGVQQYF.